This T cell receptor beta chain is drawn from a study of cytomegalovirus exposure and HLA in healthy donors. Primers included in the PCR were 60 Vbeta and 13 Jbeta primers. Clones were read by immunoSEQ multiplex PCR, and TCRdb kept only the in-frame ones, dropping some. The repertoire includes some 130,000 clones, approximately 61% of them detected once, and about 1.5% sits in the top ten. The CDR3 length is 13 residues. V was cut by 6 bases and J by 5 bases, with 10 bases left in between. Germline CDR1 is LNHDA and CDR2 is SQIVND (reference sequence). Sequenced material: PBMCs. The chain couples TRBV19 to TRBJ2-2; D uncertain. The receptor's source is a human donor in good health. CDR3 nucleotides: TGTGCCAGTAGCCGCGCGGTTACCGGGGAGCTGTTTTTT. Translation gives CASSRAVTGELFF.